Reported below is one TCR beta chain. Its specificity is unknown. These data are taken from a study of T cell repertoires and HLA-DP antigens. Here immunoSEQ multiplex PCR was the method, and the copy in TCRdb shows in-frame clones only, minus some. This table holds approximately 100,000 clones, around nine tenths found once. The TCR comes from a man aged 50 to 59 in good health and CMV-seronegative. The sequenced sample was CD4+ T cells from PBMCs.

The CDR3 spells CASSLTVNTEAFF. Written as DNA, the CDR3 is TGTGCCAGCTCACTTACAGTGAACACTGAAGCTTTCTTT. This chain joins TRBV18 and TRBJ1-1; D remains ambiguous. Germline-derived CDR1 and CDR2 are KGHSH and LQKENI. V lost 4 bases and J 0 bases, leaving 6 bases between the germline ends. The CDR3 is 13 amino acids.